The rows below give T cell receptor beta chains drawn from one sample of a study of lymphopenia after photon versus proton radiotherapy. The repertoire was sequenced with immunoSEQ multiplex PCR; TCRdb's copy has only in-frame clones and lacks some. The data hold under 65,000 clones, with less than 85% observed a single time. Specimen: peripheral blood, collected from a patient treated with proton-based radiotherapy. All receptors derive from a man aged 55 to 70 with pancreatic cancer. CDR3s include the opening cysteine and the closing phenylalanine or tryptophan. The order of the fields is V gene, J gene, clone size, D gene, CDR3 protein, CDR3 DNA. The D gene is left open where the match is weak. Only some rows state a clone size, as once, few, many or a class for expanded clones.

TRBV28	TRBJ1-4	-	-	CASSLGGPTNEKLFF	TGTGCCAGCAGTCTCGGGGGACCGACTAATGAAAAACTGTTTTTT
TRBV5-5	TRBJ2-6	-	-	CASSLDPRVAGANVLTF	TGTGCCAGCAGCTTGGACCCGAGGGTTGCTGGGGCCAACGTCCTGACTTTC
TRBV10-3	TRBJ2-7	-	TRBD1	CAISEQPGQGGEQYF	TGTGCCATCAGTGAACAACCGGGACAGGGGGGCGAGCAGTACTTC
TRBV29-1	TRBJ2-3	-	TRBD2	CSADGLAGGGVTDTQYF	TGCAGCGCCGACGGGCTAGCGGGAGGGGGAGTGACAGATACGCAGTATTTT
TRBV6-6	TRBJ1-2	-	-	CASRSPGNSNYGYTF	TGTGCCAGCAGAAGTCCGGGTAACTCGAACTATGGCTACACCTTC
TRBV5-1	TRBJ2-7	-	-	CASSPGVQYEQYF	TGCGCCAGCAGCCCGGGGGTCCAATACGAGCAGTACTTC
TRBV19	TRBJ2-3	-	TRBD2	CASRERGGTDTQYF	TGTGCCAGTAGGGAACGGGGGGGCACAGATACGCAGTATTTT
TRBV7-6	TRBJ1-5	-	-	CASSLAAGTQPQHF	TGTGCCAGCAGCTTAGCGGCGGGGACTCAGCCCCAGCATTTT
TRBV7-9	TRBJ2-7	-	-	CASSFANTLYEQYF	TGTGCCAGCAGCTTTGCCAACACCCTCTACGAGCAGTACTTC
TRBV2	TRBJ2-1	-	TRBD2	CASTPASGGLSSYNEQFF	TGTGCCAGCACCCCTGCTAGCGGGGGCCTCAGCTCCTACAATGAGCAGTTCTTC
TRBV14	TRBJ1-4	-	-	CASSQGLGSQRGGEKLFF	TGTGCCAGCAGCCAAGGGCTCGGCAGCCAAAGAGGGGGTGAAAAACTGTTTTTT
TRBV12-5	TRBJ2-5	-	-	CASDARLHQETQYF	TGTGCTAGTGATGCGCGGCTCCACCAAGAGACCCAGTACTTC
TRBV7-9	TRBJ1-3	-	-	CASSWENSGNTIYF	TGTGCCAGCAGCTGGGAGAACTCTGGAAACACCATATATTTT
TRBV5-6	TRBJ2-7	once	TRBD1	CASSWDRNYEQYF	TGTGCCAGCAGCTGGGACAGGAACTACGAGCAGTACTTC
TRBV28	TRBJ1-2	-	-	CASSPKDGRGRGYTF	TGTGCCAGCAGTCCTAAGGATGGCAGGGGAAGGGGCTACACCTTC
TRBV29-1	TRBJ2-3	-	TRBD1	CSGRTGTDTQYF	TGCAGCGGTCGGACAGGGACAGATACGCAGTATTTT
TRBV4-1	TRBJ2-1	-	-	CASAQDNEQFF	TGCGCCAGCGCCCAAGACAATGAGCAGTTCTTC
TRBV11-3	TRBJ1-1	-	-	CASSEARRMNTEAFF	TGTGCCAGCTCCGAGGCTCGAAGGATGAACACTGAAGCTTTCTTT
TRBV7-8	TRBJ2-7	-	-	CASRAAGRHEQYF	TGTGCCAGCAGAGCAGCAGGTCGCCACGAGCAGTACTTC
TRBV29-1	TRBJ1-4	few	-	CSVEDQQGFSNEKLFF	TGCAGCGTTGAAGATCAACAGGGTTTCTCTAATGAAAAACTGTTTTTT
TRBV9	TRBJ2-1	-	TRBD2	CASSSARLATYNEQFF	TGTGCCAGCAGCTCCGCCCGACTAGCGACCTACAATGAGCAGTTCTTC
TRBV30	TRBJ1-1	-	-	CAWSDGGNTEAFF	TGTGCCTGGAGTGATGGGGGTAACACTGAAGCTTTCTTT
TRBV27	TRBJ2-7	-	-	CASSRGVGVGPTYEQYF	TGTGCCAGCAGTAGGGGAGTGGGAGTTGGGCCTACCTACGAGCAGTACTTC
TRBV28	TRBJ2-3	-	TRBD1	CASSLFEGGLTDTQYF	TGTGCCAGCAGTTTATTCGAAGGGGGCCTGACAGATACGCAGTATTTT
TRBV9	TRBJ1-1	-	TRBD1	CASSPGGPRPNTEAFF	TGTGCCAGCAGCCCAGGGGGTCCAAGACCCAACACTGAAGCTTTCTTT
TRBV6-6	TRBJ2-5	-	-	CASSPGLETQYF	TGTGCCAGCAGTCCCGGATTGGAGACCCAGTACTTC
TRBV6-5	TRBJ2-2	-	-	CASKGGGVTGELFF	TGTGCCAGCAAAGGAGGGGGGGTCACCGGGGAGCTGTTTTTT
TRBV6-1	TRBJ2-7	few	-	CASSRVSYEQYF	TGTGCCAGCAGCCGGGTTTCCTACGAGCAGTACTTC
TRBV7-9	TRBJ1-2	-	-	CASSLAGDYGYTF	TGTGCCAGCAGCTTAGCGGGCGATTATGGCTACACCTTC
TRBV6-1	TRBJ1-1	-	-	CASSERQSAFF	TGTGCCAGCAGTGAAAGACAGAGCGCTTTCTTT
TRBV5-6	TRBJ2-5	-	-	CASSLWTVSQETQYF	TGTGCCAGCAGCTTGTGGACCGTTTCCCAAGAGACCCAGTACTTC
TRBV19	TRBJ1-1	-	-	CASTPRGSGDAFF	TGTGCCAGTACCCCACGGGGGTCGGGGGATGCTTTCTTT
TRBV19	TRBJ2-2	few	-	CASSIRASSTGELFF	TGTGCCAGTAGTATTCGAGCTTCCTCCACCGGGGAGCTGTTTTTT
TRBV5-4	TRBJ2-1	-	-	CASSLLGGGSYNEQFF	TGTGCCAGCAGCTTGTTAGGGGGAGGCTCCTACAATGAGCAGTTCTTC
TRBV28	TRBJ1-4	-	TRBD1	CASRTLRGGREKLFF	TGTGCCAGCAGAACCCTCAGGGGGGGGCGGGAAAAACTGTTTTTT
TRBV6-1	TRBJ1-2	-	-	CASSEAGADYGYTF	TGTGCCAGCAGTGAAGCGGGCGCGGACTATGGCTACACCTTC
TRBV28	TRBJ2-7	-	-	CASRPTLGLSYEQYF	TGTGCCAGCAGACCGACCCTCGGGTTAAGCTACGAGCAGTACTTC
TRBV2	TRBJ2-3	few	TRBD1	CASYTGQTSTDTQYF	TGTGCCAGTTACACGGGACAGACAAGCACAGATACGCAGTATTTT
TRBV18	TRBJ2-7	few	-	CASSEGFGGEQYF	TGTGCCAGCTCAGAGGGGTTTGGAGGCGAGCAGTACTTC
TRBV9	TRBJ2-1	-	TRBD2	CASSARGLAGNSYNEQFF	TGTGCCAGCAGCGCGAGAGGACTAGCGGGTAACTCCTACAATGAGCAGTTCTTC
TRBV29-1	TRBJ2-7	-	TRBD1	CSVVQGAYEQYF	TGCAGCGTTGTACAGGGGGCCTACGAGCAGTACTTC
TRBV10-1	TRBJ1-5	-	-	CASSETGNQPQHF	TGCGCCAGCAGTGAGACAGGGAATCAGCCCCAGCATTTT
TRBV9	TRBJ1-4	-	-	CASSVDNEKLFF	TGTGCCAGCAGCGTAGACAATGAAAAACTGTTTTTT
TRBV27	TRBJ2-3	-	TRBD1	CASSIGQGVADTQYF	TGTGCCAGCAGTATTGGACAGGGGGTCGCAGATACGCAGTATTTT
TRBV28	TRBJ1-5	-	-	CARFLYGSNQPQHF	TGTGCCAGATTCCTTTATGGGAGCAATCAGCCCCAGCATTTT
TRBV5-6	TRBJ1-1	-	-	CASSLVVPVNTEAFF	TGTGCCAGCAGCTTGGTGGTACCGGTGAACACTGAAGCTTTCTTT
TRBV4-3	TRBJ2-3	-	-	CASSHPGGGRMDTQYF	TGCGCCAGCAGCCACCCAGGAGGGGGGCGAATGGATACGCAGTATTTT
TRBV28	TRBJ2-2	-	-	CASSLQRNTGELFF	TGTGCCAGCAGTTTACAGCGTAACACCGGGGAGCTGTTTTTT
TRBV5-1	TRBJ1-2	-	TRBD1	CASSLDRADYGYTF	TGCGCCAGCAGCCTGGACAGGGCCGACTATGGCTACACCTTC
TRBV5-1	TRBJ2-2	-	-	CASSLDRAGTGELFF	TGCGCCAGCAGCTTGGACAGGGCGGGCACCGGGGAGCTGTTTTTT
TRBV28	TRBJ2-7	-	-	CASRARWHEQYF	TGTGCCAGCAGGGCGAGGTGGCACGAGCAGTACTTC
TRBV27	TRBJ1-5	few	-	CASSLSMESNQPQHF	TGTGCCAGCAGTTTATCGATGGAAAGCAATCAGCCCCAGCATTTT
TRBV28	TRBJ1-2	-	TRBD1	CASSVTGGRFRGYTF	TGTGCCAGCAGTGTGACAGGGGGACGGTTTCGGGGCTACACCTTC
TRBV10-3	TRBJ2-7	-	-	CAISVSRENPYEQYF	TGTGCCATCAGTGTCTCCCGGGAGAACCCCTACGAGCAGTACTTC
TRBV30	TRBJ2-3	-	TRBD1	CAWRRTGGADTQYF	TGTGCCTGGAGAAGGACAGGGGGCGCAGATACGCAGTATTTT
TRBV11-2	TRBJ1-4	-	-	CASSFRRNEKLFF	TGTGCCAGCAGCTTTAGAAGAAATGAAAAACTGTTTTTT
TRBV5-6	TRBJ1-4	-	-	CASSWGTESILFF	TGTGCCAGCAGCTGGGGGACCGAATCAATCCTGTTTTTT
TRBV5-1	TRBJ2-7	-	-	CASRRDWGSYEQYF	TGCGCCAGCCGCCGGGACTGGGGGTCCTACGAGCAGTACTTC
TRBV7-9	TRBJ2-1	once	TRBD1	CASSSTNRGDEQFF	TGTGCCAGCAGCTCTACCAACAGGGGCGATGAGCAGTTCTTC